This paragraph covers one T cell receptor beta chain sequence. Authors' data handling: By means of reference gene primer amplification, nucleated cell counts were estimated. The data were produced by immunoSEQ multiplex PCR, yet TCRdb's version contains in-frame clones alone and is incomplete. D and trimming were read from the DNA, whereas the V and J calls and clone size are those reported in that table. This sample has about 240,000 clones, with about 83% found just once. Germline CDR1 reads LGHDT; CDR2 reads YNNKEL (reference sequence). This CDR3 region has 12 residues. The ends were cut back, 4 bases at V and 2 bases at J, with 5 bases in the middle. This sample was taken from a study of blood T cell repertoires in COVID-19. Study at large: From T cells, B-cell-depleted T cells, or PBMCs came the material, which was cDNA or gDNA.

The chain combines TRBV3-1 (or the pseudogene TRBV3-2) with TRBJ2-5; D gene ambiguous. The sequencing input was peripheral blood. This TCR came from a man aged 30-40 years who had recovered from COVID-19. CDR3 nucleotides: TGTGCCAGCAGCCCGTATCAAGAGACCCAGTACTTC. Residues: CASSPYQETQYF.